This T cell receptor (beta chain) emerged from a study of early T cells in non-severe SARS-CoV-2 infection. At the level of the study: Chains from this unsorted whole-blood bulk RNA could not be paired.

CDR1 is LGHDT and CDR2 is YNNKEL in the germline V gene (reference sequence). V lost 5 bases, J lost 8 bases, and 10 bases lay in between. This CDR3 is built from 12 residues. This clonotype was seen repeatedly, ten times or more. Its antigen is undetermined. Unique molecular identifiers were attached to individual cDNA molecules. TCRdb re-derived calls from the 5' RACE reads in MiXCR, one entry per CDR3 protein. The sample records 80,000 to 95,000 distinct CDR3 sequences, around 13% being singletons. General study findings and limits: Matches to VDJdb favored anti-spike CD8 responses and missed private and CD4 specificities.

This chain links TRBV3-1 with TRBJ2-1; D may correspond to TRBD1 or TRBD2 (6 bases each). Material: whole blood. The receptor comes from an adult who was a healthcare worker with PCR-confirmed SARS-CoV-2 infection or an uninfected control (not recorded which). The CDR3 DNA follows: TGTGCCAGCAGCTACAGGGAGGATGAGCAGTTCTTC. This encodes CASSYREDEQFF.